These 20 T cell receptor beta chains were sequenced from one sample in a study of lymphopenia after photon versus proton radiotherapy. Clones were sequenced by immunoSEQ multiplex PCR, and TCRdb holds only the in-frame ones, with some missing. This table holds over 55,000 clones, 87% found once. Sequenced here: peripheral blood, sampled from a patient treated with proton-based radiotherapy. Receptors originate from an older man with esophageal cancer.

The genes are TRBV6-6 and TRBJ1-5; D unresolved. Between the trimmed V and J ends, which lost 0 bases and 8 bases, there was a span of 14 bases. CDR1 is MNHNY and CDR2 is SVGAGI in the germline V gene (reference sequence). The CDR3 sequence is 15 residues long. CDR3 sequence reads: CASSYSAQILEPQHF. The CDR3 DNA reads as TGTGCCAGCAGTTACTCAGCCCAGATACTAGAGCCCCAGCATTTT.

The chain has TRBV6-1 and TRBJ2-3; D is unresolved. V lost 2 bases and J 0 bases, leaving 6 bases between the germline ends. Per the germline V gene, CDR1 is MNHNS and CDR2 is SASEGT. This CDR3 is 14 amino acids long. CDR3 in amino acids: CASSEQPSTDTQYF. The DNA for the CDR3 is TGTGCCAGCAGTGAACAGCCTAGCACAGATACGCAGTATTTT.

About this clone itself: The junction does not match germline at one end; this may be a read error. The rearrangement links TRBV9 to TRBJ1-2; D uncertain. This CDR3 is 14 amino acids long. CDR1 is SGDLS and CDR2 is YYNGEE in the germline V gene. The CDR3 region is CASSPEQTNYGYAF. The DNA for the CDR3 is TGTGCCAGCAGCCCAGAGCAAACGAACTATGGCTACGCCTTC.

The J gene is TRBJ2-1, the V gene TRBV6-1; unclear D gene. V was pared by 5 bases and J by 6 bases, with 5 bases between. The CDR3 has 11 residues. Germline values: CDR1 MNHNS, CDR2 SASEGT. CDR3 protein: CASSSANEQFF. CDR3 nucleotide sequence: TGTGCCAGCAGTTCCGCCAATGAGCAGTTCTTC.

The chain joins TRBV6-5 to TRBJ2-7; D may match TRBD1 or TRBD2 (5 bases each). The CDR3 has 13 residues. The germline V gene has CDR1 MNHEY and CDR2 SVGAGI. The V and J ends lost 5 bases and 2 bases respectively, with 10 bases between them. CDR3 sequence (DNA): TGTGCCAGCAGTCCCGGGACCCCCTACGAGCAGTACTTC. This encodes CASSPGTPYEQYF.

The chain uses TRBV6-5 and TRBJ2-7; tentative D call: TRBD2 (5 bases). Trimming removed 6 bases from V and 0 bases from J, with 12 bases in between. CDR1 is MNHEY, CDR2 SVGAGI, per germline. The CDR3 runs 14 residues. Here the CDR3 reads CASRWTEVSYEQYF. The CDR3 DNA follows: TGTGCCAGCAGGTGGACGGAGGTCTCCTACGAGCAGTACTTC.

This chain joins TRBV4-1 and TRBJ1-6, with D unclear. V lost 1 base to trimming and J lost 0 bases, with 10 bases between them. The CDR3 totals 17 residues. Germline V gene lookup returns CDR1 MGHRA and CDR2 YSYEKL. Here the CDR3 DNA reads TGCGCCAGCAGCCAAGGGCACGCTACCTCCTATAATTCACCCCTCCACTTT. This encodes CASSQGHATSYNSPLHF.

The chain recombines TRBV4-1 with TRBJ1-6; D gene uncertain. V shed 0 bases and J shed 6 bases, with 9 bases lying between them. Germline V CDR1 and CDR2: MGHRA, YSYEKL. The CDR3 has 15 amino acids. The CDR3: CASSQEGSFNSPLHF. Written as DNA, the CDR3 is TGCGCCAGCAGCCAAGAGGGCAGTTTTAATTCACCCCTCCACTTT.

V usage is TRBV5-1 and J usage is TRBJ2-5; 9 positions match TRBD1. CDR3 length: 17 amino acids. Trimming took 0 bases from V and 5 from J; bases not matched to a gene: 11. Germline loops: CDR1 SGHRS, CDR2 YFSETQ. CDR3 protein: CASSLGPGTGQRETQYF. CDR3 in DNA: TGCGCCAGCAGCTTGGGGCCCGGGACAGGGCAGAGGGAGACCCAGTACTTC.

This rearrangement joins TRBV19 to TRBJ1-4; D uncertain. V was cut by 5 bases and J by 8 bases, with 15 bases left in between. The CDR3 has 14 amino acids. Germline-derived CDR1 and CDR2 are LNHDA and SQIVND (reference sequence). CDR3 amino acids: CASSLQHPQEKLFF. CDR3 coding DNA: TGTGCCAGTAGTCTACAGCACCCCCAGGAAAAACTGTTTTTT.

The chain links TRBV19 to TRBJ1-1; 8 bases are a match to TRBD1. This CDR3 comprises 13 residues. Germline CDR1 is LNHDA and CDR2 is SQIVND (reference sequence). V lost 5 bases and J lost 4; bases outside the gene matches: 3. The CDR3 loop reads CASSVGQGTEAFF. Here the CDR3 DNA reads TGTGCCAGTAGTGTAGGACAGGGCACTGAAGCTTTCTTT.

This clone was seen a few times. The chain links TRBV2 to TRBJ1-1, with D possibly TRBD1 on 6 matching bases. Between the trimmed V and J ends, which lost 6 bases and 4 bases, there was a span of 15 bases. CDR1 and CDR2 from the germline V gene are SNHLY and FYNNEI. The CDR3 length is 14 residues. The CDR3 is CASRAGQLLTEAFF. The DNA of the CDR3 is TGTGCCAGCAGAGCCGGACAGCTCCTCACTGAAGCTTTCTTT. The full variable domain, completed using reference TRBV2 and TRBJ1-1, is EPEVTQTPSHQVTQMGQEVILRCVPISNHLYFYWYRQILGQKVEFLVSFYNNEISEKSEIFDDQFSVERPDGSNFTLKIRSTKLEDSAMYFCASRAGQLLTEAFFGQGTRLTVV.

This CDR3 is CASSAGVNTEAFF. The CDR3 nucleotides read TGTGCCAGCTCAGCCGGAGTTAACACTGAAGCTTTCTTT. V usage is TRBV18 and J usage is TRBJ1-1; D gene uncertain. Germline V gene lookup returns CDR1 KGHSH and CDR2 LQKENI. This CDR3 has 13 amino acids. V lost 5 bases and J lost 2, with 9 bases in between.

A word on this clone: Other DNA variants within this sample encode the same CDR3. V usage is TRBV6-6 and J usage is TRBJ1-2; 7 bases fit TRBD1. Germline V CDR1 and CDR2: MNHNY, SVGAGI (reference sequence). The CDR3 covers 15 residues. J was trimmed by 4 bases and V by 7 bases; bases with no gene match: 12. This chain's CDR3 is CASIHDGGGVYGYTF. CDR3 DNA: TGTGCCAGCATCCATGACGGAGGGGGCGTCTATGGCTACACCTTC.

This chain links TRBV7-2 with TRBJ2-7; TRBD2 agrees at 9 bases. V dropped 4 bases and J dropped 2; count of bases not matched to a gene: 9. The length of the CDR3 is 16 residues. CDR1 and CDR2 from the germline V gene are SGHTA and FQGNSA. As DNA, the CDR3 is TGTGCCAGCAGCTCCCTTCCTAGCGGGGTCGCCTACGAGCAGTACTTC. Protein sequence: CASSSLPSGVAYEQYF.

V and J are TRBV18 and TRBJ1-1; D ambiguous. This CDR3 contains 14 residues. The ends were cut back, 1 base at V and 4 bases at J, with 10 bases in the middle. Per the germline V gene, CDR1 is KGHSH and CDR2 is LQKENI. CDR3 region: CASSPLGGSTEAFF. The CDR3 DNA follows: TGTGCCAGCTCACCACTTGGAGGGAGCACTGAAGCTTTCTTT.

V usage is TRBV9 and J usage is TRBJ2-2; D is perhaps TRBD1 or TRBD2 (5 bases each). Looked up from germline, CDR1 is SGDLS and CDR2 is YYNGEE. This CDR3 comprises 15 residues. V lost 4 bases and J 4 bases, leaving 14 bases between the germline ends. The CDR3 here is CASSPRLGTTGELFF. The CDR3 region has the DNA TGTGCCAGCAGCCCCCGGTTGGGGACCACCGGGGAGCTGTTTTTT.

The V and J genes are TRBV6-5 and TRBJ1-2; TRBD1 might be the D (5 bases). The germline gives CDR1 MNHEY, CDR2 SVGAGI. This CDR3 region has 14 residues. Trimming removed 3 bases from V and 4 bases from J, with 12 bases in between. The CDR3 region is CASSYDSQGYGYTF. CDR3 sequence (DNA): TGTGCCAGCAGTTATGACAGTCAGGGCTATGGCTACACCTTC.

The chain is built from TRBV5-4 and TRBJ1-4; D is possibly TRBD1 (6 bases). Germline CDR1 reads SGHNT; CDR2 reads YYREEE (reference sequence). The CDR3 is made up of 15 amino acids. Deletions cut 3 bases from V and 4 bases from J, with 13 bases between. The CDR3 DNA follows: TGTGCCAGCAGCTCACCGGGACAAGATAATGAAAAACTGTTTTTT. Encoded protein: CASSSPGQDNEKLFF.

The gene calls are TRBV7-9 and TRBJ2-7, with TRBD1 matching over 8 bases. Trimming cost V 3 bases and J 3 bases; bases outside gene matches: 7. The CDR3 loop spans 15 amino acids. The germline CDR1 and CDR2 sequences are SEHNR and FQNEAQ (reference sequence). In nucleotides, the CDR3 is TGTGCCAGCAGCTTCGCAGGGGGCGCAGGCTACGAGCAGTACTTC. Translated, it gives CASSFAGGAGYEQYF.